This TCR beta chain was sequenced during a study of cytomegalovirus exposure and HLA in healthy donors. Study findings and constraints: In a later analysis, the majority of CMV-associated beta chains seemingly showed HLA restriction.

The PCR had 60 Vbeta and 13 Jbeta primers. Only in-frame clones appear in the TCRdb table, and some are missing; sequencing was by immunoSEQ multiplex PCR. The table records under 150,000 clones, 75% to 80% of them present only once. The CDR3 spans 14 residues. The V gene's germline CDR1 is MNHNS and CDR2 SASEGT. The V end was cut by 8 bases, the J end by 4 bases, with 18 bases between. As regards this clone: Its antigen remains unidentified.

The source of this sequence is a middle-aged woman in good health and CMV-seropositive. Sequencing used PBMCs. The chain recombines TRBV6-1 with TRBJ2-7, with no clear D. The CDR3 region is CASGPSLLLYEQYF. The DNA for the CDR3 is TGTGCCAGCGGGCCCTCGCTTCTTTTGTACGAGCAGTACTTC.